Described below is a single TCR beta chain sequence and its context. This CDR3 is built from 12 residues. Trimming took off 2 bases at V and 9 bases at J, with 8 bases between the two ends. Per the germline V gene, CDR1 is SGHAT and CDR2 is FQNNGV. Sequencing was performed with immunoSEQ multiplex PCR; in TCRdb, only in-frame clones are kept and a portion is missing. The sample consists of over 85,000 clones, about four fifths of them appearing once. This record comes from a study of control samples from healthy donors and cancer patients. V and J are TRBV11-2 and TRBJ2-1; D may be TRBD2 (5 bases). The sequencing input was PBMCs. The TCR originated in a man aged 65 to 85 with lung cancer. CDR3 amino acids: CASSLSAVEQFF. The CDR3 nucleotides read TGTGCCAGCAGCTTATCAGCGGTTGAGCAGTTCTTC.